The 22 T cell receptor beta chains in this list originate from one sample, sequenced in a study of human T cells and chemical hapten exposure. Total RNA was isolated from unfractionated whole blood. TCRdb reanalysed the 5' RACE reads using MiXCR and keeps one entry per CDR3 protein. The sample has about 81,000 distinct CDR3 sequences, 7.7% seen once. These receptors were taken from a male donor in good health.

This clonotype was detected only a few times. This chain joins TRBV7-7 and TRBJ2-1; no firm D call. The CDR3 sequence is 15 residues long. Per the germline V gene, CDR1 is SSHAT and CDR2 is FNYEAQ (reference sequence). Trimming took 1 base from V and 0 from J, leaving 7 bases between them. The CDR3, as DNA: TGTGCCAGCAGCTTAGGGTCAAGCTCCTACAATGAGCAGTTCTTC. This gives the protein CASSLGSSSYNEQFF.

This clonotype was seen repeatedly, ten times or more. The rearrangement links TRBV20-1 to TRBJ2-1, with 10 bases aligning to TRBD1. The V and J ends lost 3 bases and 4 bases, in that order; junction bases with no gene match: 6. Germline-derived CDR1 and CDR2 are DFQATT and SNEGSKA (reference sequence). The CDR3 has 15 amino acids. As DNA, the CDR3 is TGCAGTGCTAGCCTCGGACAGGGGGGATACAATGAGCAGTTCTTC. It codes for CSASLGQGGYNEQFF.

Many counts were recorded for this clonotype. This chain joins TRBV29-1 and TRBJ2-5, with D tentatively TRBD1 (5 bases). The V gene's germline CDR1 is SQVTM and CDR2 ANQGSEA. Trimming cost V 4 bases and J 0 bases, with 9 bases left between them. The CDR3 covers 13 residues. The CDR3 loop is CSVVYRYQETQYF. Written as DNA, the CDR3 is TGCAGCGTTGTTTACAGGTACCAAGAGACCCAGTACTTC.

CDR3 DNA sequence: TGTGCTAGTGGTTTGCGGTCGGGGGCAACCTACAATGAGCAGTTCTTC. Amino acids: CASGLRSGATYNEQFF. This rearrangement joins TRBV12-5 to TRBJ2-1, with D possibly being TRBD1 or TRBD2 (6 bases each). Trimming removed 2 bases at V and 2 bases at J, with 13 bases between. The CDR3 sequence is 16 residues long. Germline V gene sequence: CDR1 LGHNT, CDR2 FRNRAP. The full variable domain, rest sourced from reference TRBV12-5 and TRBJ2-1, is DARVTQTPRHKVTEMGQEVTMRCQPILGHNTVFWYRQTMMQGLELLAYFRNRAPLDDSGMPKDRFSAEMPDATLATLKIQPSEPRDSAVYFCASGLRSGATYNEQFFGPGTRLTVL.

In its sample, this clonotype was seen a few times. The chain has TRBV6-6 and TRBJ1-6; a weak D match, TRBD1 (6 bases). Germline CDR1 and CDR2: MNHNY and SVGAGI (reference sequence). The CDR3 consists of 12 residues. Trimming removed 5 bases at V and 12 bases at J, with 11 bases between. For the CDR3, the DNA is TGTGCCAGCAGTAACCAGGGGTTACCCCTCCACTTT. This sequence encodes CASSNQGLPLHF.

There are many counts of this clonotype. The chain couples TRBV6-1 to TRBJ2-7; the match to TRBD1 covers 9 bases. There are 15 residues in the CDR3. Germline trimming cut 0 bases from V and 4 bases from J; bases unmatched to any gene: 4. Germline-derived CDR1 and CDR2 are MNHNS and SASEGT. This CDR3 is CASSEAGQGIYEQYF. The CDR3 DNA reads TGTGCCAGCAGTGAAGCGGGACAGGGTATATACGAGCAGTACTTC.

The table lists this clonotype with many counts. V is TRBV7-9 and J is TRBJ1-1, with TRBD1 as a possible D gene (5 bases). The length of the CDR3 is 15 residues. Germline V CDR1 and CDR2: SEHNR, FQNEAQ (reference sequence). V was clipped by 7 bases and J by 5 bases, with 20 bases between them. In nucleotides, the CDR3 is TGTGCCAGCATCCCCCCCCTGGGGGAAGGGACTGAAGCTTTCTTT. Residues: CASIPPLGEGTEAFF.

The CDR3 is CASSPSTAEAFF. The CDR3 coding sequence is TGTGCCAGCAGCCCATCAACCGCTGAAGCTTTCTTT. The chain has TRBV9 and TRBJ1-1, with D unresolved. The germline V gene has CDR1 SGDLS and CDR2 YYNGEE. The V gene lost 4 bases and the J gene lost 6 bases, with 10 bases spanning the gap. The CDR3 length is 12 residues.

This clonotype has more than one count but fewer than ten. The rearrangement uses TRBV29-1 and TRBJ2-7, with 7 bases aligning to TRBD2. The ends lost 4 bases at V and 5 bases at J; junction bases unmatched: 5. This CDR3 has 12 residues. CDR1 and CDR2 (germline): SQVTM, ANQGSEA. CDR3 region: CSVGRRGNEQYF. In nucleotides, the CDR3 is TGCAGCGTTGGGAGGCGGGGGAACGAGCAGTACTTC.

This clonotype came up a few times. V and J are TRBV20-1 and TRBJ2-7, with 9 bases fitting TRBD2. The CDR3 contains 13 residues. Germline loops: CDR1 DFQATT, CDR2 SNEGSKA (reference sequence). Unmatched junction bases numbered 5, after V lost 6 bases and J lost 2 bases. The CDR3 DNA sequence: TGCAGTGCCACCGTAGCGGGGGCCTACGAGCAGTACTTC. The encoded protein is CSATVAGAYEQYF.

This rearrangement joins TRBV6-5 to TRBJ2-7; 10 bases fit TRBD2. CDR3 length: 17 residues. V lost 4 bases, J lost 6 bases, and 15 bases stayed unmatched. Germline V gene lookup returns CDR1 MNHEY and CDR2 SVGAGI. CDR3 nucleotide sequence: TGTGCCAGCAGTTTTTTTTCTAGCGGGGGAAACCTTCGCGAGCAGTACTTC. Translating it yields CASSFFSSGGNLREQYF.

This clonotype occurred a few times. CDR3 coding DNA: TGTGCCAGCAGCTCCCCCGGGAGGTCTAACTATGGCTACACCTTC. This translates into CASSSPGRSNYGYTF. The chain employs TRBV11-2 and TRBJ1-2; unclear D gene. V shed 4 bases and J shed 0 bases, with 12 bases lying between them. Germline assignment: CDR1 SGHAT and CDR2 FQNNGV. This CDR3 is 15 amino acids long.

This clonotype was detected a few times. The chain uses TRBV30 and TRBJ1-2; tentatively, D is TRBD1 (5 bases). V shed 0 bases and J shed 2 bases, with 13 bases lying between them. The CDR3 is 15 amino acids. Germline V lookup: CDR1 GTSNPN, CDR2 SVGIG (reference sequence). In nucleotides, the CDR3 is TGTGCCTGGAGTGTTGGGGACCCGGGGAACTATGGCTACACCTTC. It yields the protein CAWSVGDPGNYGYTF. Drawing the rest from reference TRBV30 and TRBJ1-2, the complete variable domain is SQTIHQWPATLVQPVGSPLSLECTVEGTSNPNLYWYRQAAGRGLQLLFYSVGIGQISSEVPQNLSASRPQDRQFILSSKKLLLSDSGFYLCAWSVGDPGNYGYTFGSGTRLTVV.

CDR3 nucleotide sequence: TGCGCCAGCAGCCAAGATTATGGCAGAGAGACCCAGTACTTC. Translation: CASSQDYGRETQYF. The chain combines TRBV4-3 with TRBJ2-5; D gene uncertain. V was cut by 0 bases and J by 4 bases, with 9 bases left in between. The germline CDR1 and CDR2 sequences are LGHNA and YSLEER. The CDR3 is 14 residues long.

The chain employs TRBV29-1 and TRBJ1-1; D is uncertain. Germline CDR1 and CDR2: SQVTM and ANQGSEA. Trimming left V 4 bases short and J 5 bases short, with 14 bases between. This CDR3 is built from 13 residues. The CDR3 nucleotides are TGCAGCGTTGTGGGCAGGTATCGGACTGAAGCTTTCTTT. Translation: CSVVGRYRTEAFF.

The chain has TRBV2 and TRBJ2-5; D gene ambiguous. The CDR3 is 13 amino acids. The V end lost 6 bases, the J end lost 0 bases, and 8 bases lay between the germline ends. Germline CDR1 SNHLY, CDR2 FYNNEI. CDR3 protein: CASRTVNQETQYF. In DNA form, the CDR3 reads TGTGCCAGCAGGACGGTAAACCAAGAGACCCAGTACTTC. Using reference TRBV2 and TRBJ2-5 for the parts outside the CDR3, the full variable domain is EPEVTQTPSHQVTQMGQEVILRCVPISNHLYFYWYRQILGQKVEFLVSFYNNEISEKSEIFDDQFSVERPDGSNFTLKIRSTKLEDSAMYFCASRTVNQETQYFGPGTRLLVL.

The genes are TRBV5-1 and TRBJ2-1; D is perhaps TRBD2 (6 bases). Germline CDR1 reads SGHRS; CDR2 reads YFSETQ. The V gene lost 0 bases and the J gene lost 0 bases, with 10 bases spanning the gap. The CDR3 covers 16 residues. CDR3 in amino acids: CASSLELANSYNEQFF. Here the CDR3 DNA reads TGCGCCAGCAGCTTGGAACTAGCTAACTCCTACAATGAGCAGTTCTTC.

This clonotype has just a few counts. The chain links TRBV6-2 or TRBV6-3 to TRBJ2-1, with D unclear. V dropped 10 bases and J dropped 0 bases, with 16 bases sitting between them. Germline-derived CDR1 and CDR2 are MNHEY and SVGEGT. The CDR3 is 15 amino acids. The CDR3 reads CATNALPGSYNEQFF. CDR3 nucleotides: TGTGCCACCAATGCCCTTCCAGGCTCCTACAATGAGCAGTTCTTC.

This clonotype was seen a few times. V gene TRBV10-3 combines with J gene TRBJ1-3; D gene ambiguous. V shed 4 bases and J shed 0 bases, with 10 bases lying between them. This CDR3 region has 15 residues. CDR1 ENHRY and CDR2 SYGVKD come from the germline V gene. CDR3 coding DNA: TGTGCCATCAGTGGACCAGGATTCTCTGGAAACACCATATATTTT. It yields the protein CAISGPGFSGNTIYF.

CDR3 DNA: TGTGCCAGTACGGACAGGGGCACTGAAGCTTTCTTT. Amino acid sequence: CASTDRGTEAFF. This chain links TRBV10-3 with TRBJ1-1; 9 bases match TRBD1. The CDR3 contains 12 residues. Germline V gives CDR1 ENHRY, CDR2 SYGVKD. V lost 10 bases to trimming and J lost 4 bases; unmatched junction nucleotides: 4.

Many counts were recorded for this clonotype. The chain carries TRBV6-1 and TRBJ1-1; D is possibly TRBD1 (5 bases). Trimming left V 2 bases short and J 2 bases short, with 9 bases between. Per germline, CDR1 MNHNS and CDR2 SASEGT. The CDR3 totals 14 residues. The CDR3 DNA reads as TGTGCCAGCAGTGAATCCAGGGCCAACACTGAAGCTTTCTTT. Protein sequence: CASSESRANTEAFF.

This clonotype has a handful of counts. The chain links TRBV20-1 to TRBJ2-7; 10 bases fit TRBD2. Germline V gives CDR1 DFQATT, CDR2 SNEGSKA (reference sequence). The CDR3 sequence is 13 residues long. V gave up 2 bases and J gave up 3 bases; unmatched junction bases: 1. The CDR3 protein is CSARSSGSYEQYF. The CDR3 DNA is TGCAGTGCTAGATCTAGCGGGAGCTACGAGCAGTACTTC.